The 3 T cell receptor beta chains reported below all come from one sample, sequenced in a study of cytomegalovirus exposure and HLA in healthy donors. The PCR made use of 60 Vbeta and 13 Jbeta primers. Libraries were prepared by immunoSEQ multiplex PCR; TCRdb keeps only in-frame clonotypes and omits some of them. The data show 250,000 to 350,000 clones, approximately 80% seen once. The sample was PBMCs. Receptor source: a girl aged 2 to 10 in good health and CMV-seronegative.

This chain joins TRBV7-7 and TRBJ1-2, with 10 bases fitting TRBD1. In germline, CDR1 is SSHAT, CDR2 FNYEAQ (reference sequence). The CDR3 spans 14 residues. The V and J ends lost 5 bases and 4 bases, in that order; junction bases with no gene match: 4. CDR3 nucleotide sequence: TGTGCCAGCAGCCAAGGACAGGGGGTCTATGGCTACACCTTC. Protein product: CASSQGQGVYGYTF.

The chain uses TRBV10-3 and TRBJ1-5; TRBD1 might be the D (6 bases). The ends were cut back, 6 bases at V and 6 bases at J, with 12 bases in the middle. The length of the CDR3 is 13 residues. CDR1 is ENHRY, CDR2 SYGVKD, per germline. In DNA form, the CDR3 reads TGTGCCATCAGCAGGAACAGGGCTCAGCCCCAGCATTTT. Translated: CAISRNRAQPQHF.

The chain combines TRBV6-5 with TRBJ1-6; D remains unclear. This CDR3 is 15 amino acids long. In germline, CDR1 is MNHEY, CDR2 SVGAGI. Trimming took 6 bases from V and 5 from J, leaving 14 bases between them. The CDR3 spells CASRPARKDNSPLHF. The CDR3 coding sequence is TGTGCCAGCAGGCCCGCCAGGAAAGATAATTCACCCCTCCACTTT.